Each of the 7 T cell receptor beta chains below was sequenced from the same sample in a study of blood T cells in healthy people across ages. Using a J-beta primer mix together with a sample-barcoded 5' primer, a second PCR was run for roughly 7 to 11 cycles. TCRdb ran MiXCR on the 5' RACE reads and lists one entry per CDR3 protein. The repertoire has over 1,300,000 distinct CDR3 sequences, roughly 64% of them found once; the top ten carry 6.5% to 8.5%. Specimen: blood. These receptors all come from a man younger than 30 in good health.

The chain carries TRBV7-9 and TRBJ1-1; D gene ambiguous. V was trimmed by 3 bases and J by 5 bases, leaving 4 bases between them. The CDR3 length is 11 residues. Germline CDR1 and CDR2: SEHNR and FQNEAQ (reference sequence). The CDR3 protein is CASSFWTEAFF. As DNA, the CDR3 is TGTGCCAGCAGCTTTTGGACTGAAGCTTTCTTT. The variable domain in full, completed from reference TRBV7-9 and TRBJ1-1, reads DTGVSQNPRHKITKRGQNVTFRCDPISEHNRLYWYRQTLGQGPEFLTYFQNEAQLEKSRLLSDRFSAERPKGSFSTLEIQRTEQGDSAMYLCASSFWTEAFFGQGTRLTVV.

This chain joins TRBV4-1 and TRBJ2-5; D is possibly TRBD2 (5 bases). The last part of the DNA fits TRBJ2-7 better; the J call may be wrong. Germline values: CDR1 MGHRA, CDR2 YSYEKL. The CDR3 consists of 16 residues. The CDR3 reads CASSRGPRLGFYEQYF. Here the CDR3 DNA reads TGCGCCAGCAGCCGCGGGCCCCGCCTCGGGTTCTACGAGCAGTACTTC.

This clonotype has just a few counts. This chain joins TRBV7-2 and TRBJ1-5, with 10 bases that match TRBD1. The CDR3 consists of 17 residues. Germline CDR1 is SGHTA and CDR2 is FQGNSA. V dropped 5 bases and J dropped 4; count of bases not matched to a gene: 11. CDR3 bases: TGTGCCAGCAGCCCCGGGACAGGGGACCCCATAAATCAGCCCCAGCATTTT. Residues: CASSPGTGDPINQPQHF.

This clonotype appeared a few times. The chain combines TRBV28 with TRBJ2-7; 7 positions agree with TRBD1. Germline CDR1 and CDR2: MDHEN and SYDVKM. V trimming: 6 bases; J trimming: 2 bases; junction bases outside the gene matches: 10. The CDR3 is made up of 15 amino acids. The CDR3 DNA is TGTGCCAGCAGACCGTCCAAGGGGGCTGCCTACGAGCAGTACTTC. It codes for CASRPSKGAAYEQYF.

This clonotype came up a few times. J is TRBJ2-2 and V is TRBV29-1; unclear D gene. Trimming removed 5 bases from V and 2 bases from J, with 9 bases in between. Germline values: CDR1 SQVTM, CDR2 ANQGSEA. This CDR3 is built from 13 residues. The CDR3 DNA is TGCAGCGTTCCCCTTATTAACACCGGGGAGCTGTTTTTT. Amino acids: CSVPLINTGELFF.

CDR3: CASSHNRDMSTDTQYF. For the CDR3, the DNA is TGTGCCAGCAGTCACAACCGGGACATGAGCACAGATACGCAGTATTTT. This chain joins TRBV2 and TRBJ2-3; perhaps TRBD1 as D (6 bases). The CDR3 runs 16 residues. The germline CDR1 and CDR2 sequences are SNHLY and FYNNEI. Trimming shortened V by 5 bases and J by 0 bases, and 15 bases separated the two germline ends.

This clonotype was recorded only once. CDR3 loop: CASNPQGGVNEQFF. CDR3 sequence (DNA): TGTGCCAGCAACCCCCAGGGGGGGGTGAATGAGCAGTTCTTC. The rearrangement uses TRBV6-5 and TRBJ2-1; D may be TRBD1 or TRBD2 (7 bases each). CDR3 size: 14 residues. Trimming took 7 bases from V and 7 from J, leaving 17 bases between them. Germline lookup yields CDR1 MNHEY and CDR2 SVGAGI.